The 24 T cell receptor beta chains reported below all come from one sample, sequenced in a study of blood T cell repertoires in COVID-19. Assay: immunoSEQ multiplex PCR; the TCRdb copy retains only in-frame clones and omits some. This table has about 82,000 clones, 75% to 90% appearing once. The material sequenced was peripheral blood. These TCRs come from a woman aged 40 to 50 with active or convalescent COVID-19.

The V gene is TRBV7-2, the J gene TRBJ2-3; possible D gene TRBD2, 6 bases. Deletions cut 3 bases from V and 6 bases from J, with 16 bases between. The CDR3 spans 15 residues. From germline, CDR1 is SGHTA and CDR2 FQGNSA. This CDR3 reads CASSFRRGRADTQYF. In DNA form, the CDR3 reads TGTGCCAGCAGCTTTCGGAGGGGCCGCGCGGATACGCAGTATTTT. The entire variable domain, with the rest obtained from reference TRBV7-2 and TRBJ2-3, is as follows: GAGVSQSPSNKVTEKGKDVELRCDPISGHTALYWYRQSLGQGLEFLIYFQGNSAPDKSGLPSDRFSAERTGGSVSTLTIQRTQQEDSAVYLCASSFRRGRADTQYFGPGTRLTVL.

CDR3 coding DNA: TGTGCCAGCAGCCTACTTCACACCGGGGAGCTGTTTTTT. Its protein product is CASSLLHTGELFF. V usage is TRBV3-1 (or the pseudogene TRBV3-2) and J usage is TRBJ2-2; no reliable D call. Germline V lookup: CDR1 LGHDT, CDR2 YNNKEL (reference sequence). This CDR3 comprises 13 residues. The V end was cut by 4 bases, the J end by 3 bases, with 6 bases between.

The chain uses TRBV5-1 and TRBJ2-7, with D possibly TRBD1 on 6 matching bases. V was pared by 4 bases and J by 5 bases, with 10 bases between. Germline CDR1 SGHRS, CDR2 YFSETQ. The CDR3 extends over 12 amino acids. The CDR3 region has the DNA TGCGCCAGCAGCCAGAACAGGGACGAGCAGTACTTC. Protein: CASSQNRDEQYF.

This chain uses TRBV4-2 with TRBJ2-1, with 12 positions matching TRBD2. Germline V gene data show CDR1 as LGHNA and CDR2 as YNFKEQ. V shed 3 bases, J shed 9 bases, and the junction held 9 bases outside the gene matches. The CDR3 extends over 16 amino acids. CDR3 DNA: TGTGCCAGCAGCCAGAACCGGACTAGCGGGGTACCTGAGCAGTTCTTC. It yields the protein CASSQNRTSGVPEQFF.

The gene calls are TRBV7-8 and TRBJ1-1; the match to TRBD1 covers 9 bases. V shed 5 bases, J shed 10 bases, and the junction held 14 bases outside the gene matches. CDR1 SGHVS and CDR2 FQNEAQ come from the germline V gene. The CDR3 spans 15 residues. The CDR3 loop reads CASSQSPSGQGGAFF. CDR3 DNA: TGTGCCAGCAGCCAAAGTCCCTCGGGACAGGGTGGAGCTTTCTTT.

This chain connects TRBV28 to TRBJ1-6; a weak D match, TRBD1 (6 bases). The V end was cut by 6 bases, the J end by 0 bases, with 12 bases between. The CDR3 consists of 16 residues. Germline V gene data show CDR1 as MDHEN and CDR2 as SYDVKM. Here the CDR3 DNA reads TGTGCCAGCAGGGGAGAACAGGGCTCCTATAATTCACCCCTCCACTTT. Its protein product is CASRGEQGSYNSPLHF.

This clone was seen a few times. The gene calls are TRBV7-9 and TRBJ2-1; D uncertain. V gave up 3 bases and J gave up 7 bases, with 4 bases separating them. In germline, CDR1 is SEHNR, CDR2 FQNEAQ (reference sequence). The CDR3 loop spans 11 amino acids. Here the CDR3 DNA reads TGTGCCAGCAGCTTCGAGAATGAGCAGTTCTTC. Amino acids: CASSFENEQFF.

The chain couples TRBV19 to TRBJ2-1; maybe TRBD1 (6 bases). CDR3 length: 13 amino acids. Deletions cut 3 bases from V and 8 bases from J, with 11 bases between. CDR1 is LNHDA and CDR2 is SQIVND in the germline V gene (reference sequence). The CDR3 nucleotides read TGTGCCAGTAGTATGATCCCAGGGGATGAGCAGTTCTTC. Translation gives CASSMIPGDEQFF.

This chain joins TRBV25-1 and TRBJ1-5, with no clear D. This CDR3 spans 14 amino acids. V gave up 1 base and J gave up 5 bases, with 9 bases separating them. Germline CDR1 reads MGHDK; CDR2 reads SYGVNS. DNA for the CDR3: TGTGCCAGCAGTGAATCGGAGAGCCATCAGCCCCAGCATTTT. Translated: CASSESESHQPQHF.

The V call is TRBV19, the J call TRBJ1-2; perhaps TRBD1 as D (5 bases). Germline V gives CDR1 LNHDA, CDR2 SQIVND (reference sequence). The V gene lost 3 bases and the J gene lost 4 bases, with 12 bases spanning the gap. The CDR3 contains 14 residues. The CDR3 reads CASSIRQTLYGYTF. The CDR3 DNA reads TGTGCCAGTAGTATCCGACAGACACTCTATGGCTACACCTTC.

At least ten counts were recorded for this clone. This sample also contains other DNA sequences that code for the same CDR3. The rearrangement uses TRBV10-3 and TRBJ2-7; weak D call: TRBD2 (5 bases). The germline V gene encodes CDR1 ENHRY and CDR2 SYGVKD. This CDR3 region has 14 residues. Trimming cost V 8 bases and J 3 bases, with 17 bases left between them. The CDR3 loop is CAISESRAGYEQYF. The CDR3 coding sequence is TGTGCCATCTCCGAGTCTAGGGCGGGCTACGAGCAGTACTTC.

The rearrangement joins TRBV5-1 to TRBJ1-5; 7 bases agree with TRBD1. The CDR3 totals 17 residues. The junction had 12 bases not matched to a gene; V was cut back by 6 bases and J by 0 bases. Germline CDR1 is SGHRS and CDR2 is YFSETQ. For the CDR3, the DNA is TGCGCCAGCAAAACTACCGGGACAGTTAATAGCAATCAGCCCCAGCATTTT. Its translation: CASKTTGTVNSNQPQHF.

The chain uses TRBV4-1 and TRBJ1-2, with 11 bases matching TRBD1. Germline V gives CDR1 MGHRA, CDR2 YSYEKL. The CDR3 loop spans 19 amino acids. With V trimmed by 0 bases and J by 7 bases, 16 bases remained unmatched. CDR3 residues: CASSQDCRDRGSYCGGYTF. The CDR3 DNA reads as TGCGCCAGCAGCCAAGATTGCCGGGACAGGGGGTCTTATTGTGGTGGCTACACCTTC.

The CDR3 DNA reads TGTGCCAGCAGCATCGGACTAGCGGGGAATGAGCAGTTCTTC. Amino acid sequence: CASSIGLAGNEQFF. The gene calls are TRBV7-9 and TRBJ2-1, with 12 bases that match TRBD2. There are 14 residues in the CDR3. Looked up from germline, CDR1 is SEHNR and CDR2 is FQNEAQ (reference sequence). V lost 5 bases, J lost 7 bases, and 3 bases stayed unmatched.

This chain links TRBV7-2 with TRBJ2-7, with D maybe TRBD1 (6 bases). The V gene's germline CDR1 is SGHTA and CDR2 FQGNSA. The V end was cut by 2 bases, the J end by 0 bases, with 8 bases between. This CDR3 is built from 14 residues. The CDR3 region is CASSLRTDSYEQYF. For the CDR3, the DNA is TGTGCCAGCAGCTTAAGGACAGACTCCTACGAGCAGTACTTC.

The chain recombines TRBV12-3 or TRBV12-4 with TRBJ2-3; no definite D call. The CDR3 runs to 13 residues. The V gene lost 6 bases and the J gene lost 2 bases, with 9 bases spanning the gap. As DNA, the CDR3 is TGTGCCAGCAGGGCCGAAGTCACAGATACGCAGTATTTT. It yields the protein CASRAEVTDTQYF.

The chain combines TRBV18 with TRBJ2-7; the D is unclear. Between the trimmed V and J ends, which lost 2 bases and 2 bases, there was a span of 4 bases. This CDR3 spans 12 amino acids. Germline CDR1 is KGHSH and CDR2 is LQKENI. CDR3 residues: CASSPGPYEQYF. The CDR3 coding sequence is TGTGCCAGCTCACCAGGGCCCTACGAGCAGTACTTC.

The V call is TRBV2, the J call TRBJ2-7; possibly TRBD2 for D (6 bases). The CDR3 is made up of 15 amino acids. CDR1 is SNHLY, CDR2 FYNNEI, per germline. V shed 8 bases and J shed 0 bases, with 17 bases lying between them. The DNA of the CDR3 is TGTGCCAGCGACCGAAACGGGAGTCCCTCCTACGAGCAGTACTTC. This gives the protein CASDRNGSPSYEQYF.

The chain combines TRBV29-1 with TRBJ1-1; TRBD1 aligns across 7 bases. CDR3 length: 13 residues. After removal of 4 bases from V and 1 base from J, the junction contained 3 bases not matched to a gene. Germline loops: CDR1 SQVTM, CDR2 ANQGSEA. The CDR3 region is CSVARQGNTEAFF. CDR3 nucleotide sequence: TGCAGCGTTGCCCGACAGGGGAACACTGAAGCTTTCTTT.

The V call is TRBV7-2, the J call TRBJ2-7; a weak D match, TRBD1 (5 bases). This CDR3 spans 15 amino acids. In germline, CDR1 is SGHTA, CDR2 FQGNSA. Trimming pared 8 bases from V and 4 bases from J, leaving 21 bases between. The CDR3 region is CASVLSTLGPYEQYF. CDR3 DNA: TGTGCCAGCGTCCTTAGCACCCTGGGGCCTTACGAGCAGTACTTC. The full variable domain, with the rest looked up from reference TRBV7-2 and TRBJ2-7, is GAGVSQSPSNKVTEKGKDVELRCDPISGHTALYWYRQSLGQGLEFLIYFQGNSAPDKSGLPSDRFSAERTGGSVSTLTIQRTQQEDSAVYLCASVLSTLGPYEQYFGPGTRLTVT.

The V and J genes are TRBV12-3 or TRBV12-4 and TRBJ2-7; TRBD2 might be the D (6 bases). Trimming left V 6 bases short and J 3 bases short, with 12 bases between. The CDR3 is made up of 13 amino acids. Here the CDR3 reads CASSWDLRYEQYF. The DNA of the CDR3 is TGTGCCAGCAGCTGGGACTTACGCTACGAGCAGTACTTC.

The V call is TRBV9, the J call TRBJ2-7, with D possibly TRBD1 on 6 matching bases. Germline V CDR1 and CDR2: SGDLS, YYNGEE. Trimming removed 0 bases at V and 5 bases at J, with 24 bases between. This CDR3 has 18 amino acids. CDR3: CASSVGLVGSTGRNEQYF. In nucleotides, the CDR3 is TGTGCCAGCAGCGTAGGCCTCGTGGGTTCAACAGGGCGAAACGAGCAGTACTTC.

The chain employs TRBV11-2 and TRBJ2-1; weak D call: TRBD1 (5 bases). V was pared by 1 base and J by 3 bases, with 16 bases between. The V gene's germline CDR1 is SGHAT and CDR2 FQNNGV. The CDR3 consists of 17 residues. The CDR3 DNA follows: TGTGCCAGCAGCTTAGCTCCACAGGCCGATGACTACAATGAGCAGTTCTTC. It specifies CASSLAPQADDYNEQFF.

This clone was detected only a few times. V and J are TRBV6-2 or TRBV6-3 and TRBJ2-2; maybe TRBD2 (6 bases). Per the germline V gene, CDR1 is MNHEY and CDR2 is SVGEGT. The CDR3 has 16 amino acids. V was clipped by 7 bases and J by 4 bases, with 19 bases between them. CDR3 bases: TGTGCCAGCACCCCTACCGGCGGGGCGGGCACCGGGGAGCTGTTTTTT. Its translation is CASTPTGGAGTGELFF.